This entry concerns a single T cell receptor beta chain. The sample originates from a study of somatic mutations in cytotoxic T cells in rheumatoid arthritis. On the study more broadly: Patient blood was drawn as 30 ml EDTA; the draw came right after diagnosis and before any treatment.

Generated by immunoSEQ multiplex PCR, the TCRdb table keeps only in-frame clones and is missing some. The sample consists of 15,000 to 20,000 clones, 75% to 90% of them appearing once. From germline, CDR1 is LNHDA and CDR2 SQIVND (reference sequence). This CDR3 has 14 residues. Trimming stripped 4 bases from V and 2 bases from J, with 10 bases between. The sequence was collected from a woman aged 40 to 49 with rheumatoid arthritis. The chain links TRBV19 to TRBJ2-3, with D possibly matching TRBD1 (6 bases). Sequenced material: CD8+ T cells sorted from blood. The CDR3: CASSTGEHTDTQYF. DNA for the CDR3: TGTGCCAGTAGTACAGGGGAGCACACAGATACGCAGTATTTT.